These T cell receptor beta chains were read from a single sample in a study of T cells in Graves' hyperthyroidism and ophthalmopathy. TCRdb recomputed calls from the multiplex PCR reads with MiXCR, one row per CDR3 protein. The sample contains 250,000 to 300,000 distinct CDR3 sequences, about 19% of which appear only once. The source material was blood. These receptors were collected from a man aged 45-60 years with Graves' ophthalmopathy. Both conserved end residues are part of each CDR3. A D gene is named only where the DNA matches it firmly. The size field is filled for only some rows; it gives once, few, many or a size class.

NA	NA	TRBV6-5	TRBJ2-5	CASSYSEATETQYF	TGTGCCAGCAGTTACTCGGAGGCCACGGAGACCCAGTACTTC
NA	few	TRBV5-1	TRBJ2-7	CASSLAVLALPPEEQYF	TGCGCCAGCAGCTTGGCCGTCCTAGCCCTTCCACCGGAAGAGCAGTACTTC
TRBD1	many	TRBV20-1	TRBJ1-1	CSARDFGTVNTEAFF	TGCAGTGCTAGAGATTTCGGGACAGTGAACACTGAAGCTTTCTTT
NA	few	TRBV15	TRBJ2-3	CATSRWGAGTDTQYF	TGTGCCACCAGCAGGTGGGGAGCTGGCACAGATACGCAGTATTTT
NA	NA	TRBV20-1	TRBJ2-2	CSAILDPTGELFF	TGCAGTGCAATCCTAGATCCCACCGGGGAGCTGTTTTTT
TRBD1	few	TRBV24-1	TRBJ2-7	CATSGGTGDYEQYF	TGTGCCACCAGTGGAGGGACAGGGGACTACGAGCAGTACTTC
NA	NA	TRBV19	TRBJ1-2	CASRKRQNYGYTF	TGTGCCAGTAGAAAAAGACAGAACTATGGCTACACCTTC
TRBD1	NA	TRBV27	TRBJ2-1	CASSFRQGPVNEQFF	TGTGCCAGCAGTTTCCGACAGGGCCCCGTTAATGAGCAGTTCTTC
NA	many	TRBV28	TRBJ1-1	CASSLRLTGTNTEAFF	TGTGCCAGCAGTTTACGCCTGACAGGCACGAACACTGAAGCTTTCTTT
NA	few	TRBV2	TRBJ2-1	CASSAILANNEQFF	TGTGCCAGCAGCGCCATACTAGCTAACAATGAGCAGTTCTTC
NA	many	TRBV10-3	TRBJ1-6	CAISSSGRGQGNSPLHF	TGTGCCATCAGTTCTTCTGGCCGGGGGCAAGGGAATTCACCCCTCCACTTT
TRBD2	NA	TRBV5-1	TRBJ2-1	CASRRAGAGPYNEQFF	TGCGCCAGCAGACGAGCGGGAGCGGGTCCTTACAATGAGCAGTTCTTC
TRBD1	few	TRBV7-2	TRBJ2-3	CASSITGTGHTDTQYF	TGTGCCAGCTCCATAACCGGGACAGGGCACACAGATACGCAGTATTTT
TRBD1	NA	TRBV5-1	TRBJ2-5	CASKDGTGGQETQYF	TGCGCCAGCAAGGACGGGACAGGGGGGCAAGAGACCCAGTACTTC
TRBD1	NA	TRBV20-1	TRBJ1-6	CSARPSGQGASFTLHF	TGCAGTGCTCGCCCTTCGGGGCAGGGGGCCTCCTTCACCCTCCACTTT
NA	once	TRBV6-1	TRBJ2-6	CASSEAFQASGANVLTF	TGTGCCAGCAGTGAAGCGTTCCAGGCGTCTGGGGCCAACGTCCTGACTTTC
NA	NA	TRBV2	TRBJ2-7	CASSPSPNEQYF	TGTGCCAGCAGCCCATCCCCTAACGAGCAGTACTTC
TRBD1	many	TRBV12-5	TRBJ1-2	CASGLAMGQGSGYTF	TGTGCTAGTGGTTTGGCCATGGGACAGGGGAGTGGCTACACCTTC
NA	few	TRBV6-1	TRBJ1-3	CASFLEQGSGNTIYF	TGTGCCAGCTTCTTAGAACAGGGCTCTGGAAACACCATATATTTT
NA	few	TRBV27	TRBJ2-3	CASSSSPRDTQYF	TGTGCCAGCAGTTCGAGCCCGCGGGATACGCAGTATTTT
TRBD2	NA	TRBV12-3/TRBV12-4	TRBJ2-1	CASRPTSGGVDEQFF	TGTGCCAGCAGGCCGACTAGCGGGGGGGTGGATGAGCAGTTCTTC
NA	NA	TRBV29-1	TRBJ2-5	CSVDSGRETQYF	TGCAGCGTTGACTCAGGGAGGGAGACCCAGTACTTC
TRBD2	NA	TRBV7-9	TRBJ2-7	CASSASLAGESYEQYF	TGTGCCAGCAGCGCCTCACTAGCGGGAGAGTCCTACGAGCAGTACTTC
TRBD1	few	TRBV2	TRBJ1-1	CASLETGTEAFF	TGTGCCAGCCTGGAGACAGGGACTGAAGCTTTCTTT
NA	NA	TRBV6-1	TRBJ2-3	CASRKTGISGTDTQYF	TGTGCCAGCAGGAAAACAGGGATTTCCGGCACAGATACGCAGTATTTT
NA	NA	TRBV5-1	TRBJ2-7	CASSRAASYEQYF	TGCGCCAGCAGTAGAGCGGCCTCCTACGAGCAGTACTTC
TRBD2	once	TRBV7-2	TRBJ2-2	CASSVPSGWYTGELFF	TGTGCCAGCAGCGTACCTAGCGGGTGGTACACCGGGGAGCTGTTTTTT
NA	NA	TRBV20-1	TRBJ2-2	CSATGLTLAGELFF	TGCAGTGCCACCGGACTGACCCTAGCCGGGGAGCTGTTTTTT
NA	many	TRBV5-1	TRBJ1-1	CASSLRGEGTEAFF	TGCGCCAGCAGCTTGAGGGGGGAAGGTACTGAAGCTTTCTTT
NA	few	TRBV20-1	TRBJ2-3	CSASIWGQGGTDTQYF	TGCAGTGCTAGTATCTGGGGCCAGGGTGGTACAGATACGCAGTATTTT
NA	few	TRBV15	TRBJ1-1	CATSRRQYTEAFF	TGTGCCACCAGCAGGAGACAGTACACTGAAGCTTTCTTT
NA	few	TRBV16	TRBJ1-4	CASSRGIGEKLFF	TGTGCCAGCAGCCGAGGAATTGGGGAAAAACTGTTTTTT
TRBD1	NA	TRBV5-8	TRBJ1-2	CASSLQQGASYTF	TGTGCCAGCAGCTTGCAACAGGGGGCGAGCTACACCTTC
TRBD1	many	TRBV28	TRBJ1-6	CASSFSGQGNSPLHF	TGTGCCAGCAGTTTCTCCGGACAGGGAAATTCACCCCTCCACTTT
TRBD1	NA	TRBV12-3/TRBV12-4	TRBJ2-6	CASSFEGAGAKVLTF	TGTGCCAGCAGTTTCGAGGGGGCTGGGGCCAAGGTCCTGACTTTC
NA	NA	TRBV30	TRBJ1-6	CAQRQAPEPLHF	TGTGCCCAGAGACAGGCCCCAGAGCCCCTCCACTTT
NA	few	TRBV5-1	TRBJ2-2	CASSNGQVGEAGGGVRPGELFF	TGCGCCAGCAGCAACGGACAGGTCGGTGAAGCGGGCGGCGGGGTTAGACCCGGGGAGCTGTTTTTT
NA	NA	TRBV6-1	TRBJ2-1	CASTEGYYNEQFF	TGTGCCAGCACAGAGGGTTACTACAATGAGCAGTTCTTC
NA	few	TRBV4-1	TRBJ1-3	CASSRQIFSGNTIYF	TGCGCCAGCAGCCGACAGATCTTCTCTGGAAACACCATATATTTT
NA	few	TRBV27	TRBJ2-5	CASSFRGAWETQYF	TGTGCCAGCAGTTTCCGAGGGGCATGGGAGACCCAGTACTTC
NA	many	TRBV30	TRBJ1-5	CAWSHGEIGQPQHF	TGTGCCTGGAGTCACGGGGAGATCGGTCAGCCCCAGCATTTT